These T cell receptor beta chains were read from a single sample in a study of blood T cells in healthy people across ages. One entry per CDR3 protein results from TCRdb running MiXCR on the 5' RACE reads. The sample has approximately 900,000 distinct CDR3 sequences; roughly 48% are singletons. The sample comprised blood. These receptors all come from a young man in good health. Each CDR3 is given with its conserved first and last residue. D genes are given only for firm matches. Expanded clones get a size class; other rows say once, few or many, or leave the size out.

TGCGCCAGCAGCTATTGGGACAGCGGGGGGGCCTCGGTAGATACGCAGTATTTT,CASSYWDSGGASVDTQYF,18,TRBV5-1,few,TRBD2,TRBJ2-3
TGCAGTGCTAGTCGGATTGGGCCCGGCTACACCTTC,CSASRIGPGYTF,12,TRBV20-1,.,.,TRBJ1-2
TGTGCCAGCAGGGACAGGGGGCGAGGGTCCACTGAAGCTTTCTTT,CASRDRGRGSTEAFF,15,TRBV27,.,TRBD1,TRBJ1-1
TGTGCCAGCAGTTTATCGGGAGGGAGGTCCTACGAGCAGTACTTC,CASSLSGGRSYEQYF,15,TRBV27,few,TRBD2,TRBJ2-7
TGTGCCAGCAGCATCGACAGGGAAGCTTTCTTT,CASSIDREAFF,11,TRBV6-6,.,.,TRBJ1-1
TGTGCCATCGGACGGGACGGTACCTACGAGCAGTACTTC,CAIGRDGTYEQYF,13,TRBV10-3,.,.,TRBJ2-7
TGTGCCAGCAGTTTATCCCGATACAATGAGCAGTACTTC,CASSLSRYNEQYF,13,TRBV27,.,.,TRBJ2-7
TGTGCCACCAGCAGGAACCAGACAGGGGCCCTAGCCAAAAACATTCAGTACTTC,CATSRNQTGALAKNIQYF,18,TRBV15,.,TRBD1,TRBJ2-4
TGTGCCAGCAGTGGGCAAGCGGGGGGTAGATACAATGAGCAGTTCTTC,CASSGQAGGRYNEQFF,16,TRBV2,many,TRBD2,TRBJ2-1
TGCAGCGTCGTTGACAGGGGGGGAGTGAAATCCGGGGAGCTGTTTTTT,CSVVDRGGVKSGELFF,16,TRBV29-1,few,TRBD1,TRBJ2-2
TGCGCCAGCAGTTTCCGGACAGGGTCGAGCAGCTACACCTTC,CASSFRTGSSSYTF,14,TRBV5-1,.,TRBD1,TRBJ1-2
TGTGCCAGCAGCGGCGGAAACAGGGAAGACGAGCAGTACTTC,CASSGGNREDEQYF,14,TRBV9,.,.,TRBJ2-7
TGCGCCAGCAGCTCCGGGTTCACAGATACGCAGTATTTT,CASSSGFTDTQYF,13,TRBV5-1,many,.,TRBJ2-3
TGTGCCAGCAGCTCCCGACAGTCTCTCGAGGAGACCCAGTACTTC,CASSSRQSLEETQYF,15,TRBV5-4,few,.,TRBJ2-5
TGTGCCAGCAGTTACATACAGACCGCCGACGAGCAGTACTTC,CASSYIQTADEQYF,14,TRBV6-2/TRBV6-3,.,.,TRBJ2-7
TGCGCCAGCAGCCAGGGGACTAGCGGGGTCAGGGAGCAGTACTTC,CASSQGTSGVREQYF,15,TRBV4-1,.,TRBD2,TRBJ2-5
TGCGCCAGCAGCTCCGGACAGGGCGAAGAAAAACTGTTTTTT,CASSSGQGEEKLFF,14,TRBV5-1,few,TRBD1,TRBJ1-4
TGCAGTGCTAGAGATCCCCGGGGGCGGAACACCGGGGAGCTGTTTTTT,CSARDPRGRNTGELFF,16,TRBV20-1,.,.,TRBJ2-2
TGTGCCAGCAGCAAGACAGGACCCATACCCCCTCAAGGCTACACCTTC,CASSKTGPIPPQGYTF,16,TRBV21-1,few,.,TRBJ1-2
TGTGCCAGCAGTGAAGAAAAGGGGGATTCCTATGGCTACACCTTC,CASSEEKGDSYGYTF,15,TRBV2,.,.,TRBJ1-2
TGCAGTGCCATGGACTTGACCTACGAGCAGTACTTC,CSAMDLTYEQYF,12,TRBV20-1,.,.,TRBJ2-7
TGTGCCAGCAGCTTGGTCGGGGTTGAAGAGACCCAGTACTTC,CASSLVGVEETQYF,14,TRBV5-8,.,.,TRBJ2-5
TGTGCCAGCTCACCCTATCATGAGGGGCCATCTGAAAAACTGTTTTTT,CASSPYHEGPSEKLFF,16,TRBV18,few,.,TRBJ1-4
TGCGCCAGCAGCCAAGGACGGAGTAGCACAGATACGCAGTATTTT,CASSQGRSSTDTQYF,15,TRBV4-3,many,.,TRBJ2-3
TGTGTCAGCAGCGGTAGCGGGGGGTACAATGAGCAGTTCTTC,CVSSGSGGYNEQFF,14,TRBV9,.,TRBD2,TRBJ2-1
TGTGCCAGCAGTCCGCCCTTCGGACTAGCGGGGAGCGAGCAGTACTTC,CASSPPFGLAGSEQYF,16,TRBV6-6,.,TRBD2,TRBJ2-7
TGTGCCATCACCGGACAGGGCTCCTACGAGCAGTACTTC,CAITGQGSYEQYF,13,TRBV10-3,few,TRBD1,TRBJ2-7
TGTGCCACCAGGGGACAGGGGTCCTACAATGAGCAGTTCTTC,CATRGQGSYNEQFF,14,TRBV15,.,TRBD1,TRBJ2-1
TGTGCCAGCAGTCTGGATCAGGGGGGCAATCAGCCCCAGCATTTT,CASSLDQGGNQPQHF,15,TRBV2,.,TRBD1,TRBJ1-5
TGTGCCAGCAGTTACTCGTTAAGACTTGGGGCTGACTATGGCTACACCTTC,CASSYSLRLGADYGYTF,17,TRBV6-5,.,.,TRBJ1-2
TGCAGCGTTGAAGATGGGGGACAGGGGAACTATGGCTACACCTTC,CSVEDGGQGNYGYTF,15,TRBV29-1,.,TRBD1,TRBJ1-2
TGTGCCAGCAGGCCCTCCCGACAGGGCGGGGGCAATCAGCCCCAGCATTTT,CASRPSRQGGGNQPQHF,17,TRBV6-2/TRBV6-3,few,TRBD1,TRBJ1-5
TGCGCCAGCAGCTCGGTCCTGAGCGGGGAAGAGACCCAGTACTTC,CASSSVLSGEETQYF,15,TRBV5-1,.,TRBD2,TRBJ2-5
TGCGCCAGCAGCGGAGTGTTGAATTCACCCCTCCACTTT,CASSGVLNSPLHF,13,TRBV4-1,.,.,TRBJ1-6
TGCGCCAGCAGCCAAGGGCAGCCTGGGGAAAAACTGTTTTTT,CASSQGQPGEKLFF,14,TRBV4-1,.,.,TRBJ1-4
TGTGCCTCTCAAGGGGTCTGGCAGGAGACCCAGTACTTC,CASQGVWQETQYF,13,TRBV30,few,.,TRBJ2-5
TGTGCCAGCAATGAATGGGGACGCTATGGCTACACCTTC,CASNEWGRYGYTF,13,TRBV6-2/TRBV6-3,.,.,TRBJ1-2
TGTGCCAGCAGCGAGGGACAGTCCAACACTGAAGCTTTCTTT,CASSEGQSNTEAFF,14,TRBV9,.,TRBD1,TRBJ1-1
TGTGCCAGCAGGGAGAACTATGGCTACACCTTC,CASRENYGYTF,11,TRBV12-3/TRBV12-4,few,.,TRBJ1-2
TGTGCCAGGGGGGGGGGATCCAATCAGCCCCAGCATTTT,CARGGGSNQPQHF,13,TRBV2,.,.,TRBJ1-5
TGTGCCAGCACCGCCGGGGATAGGAGTGAAAAACTGTTTTTT,CASTAGDRSEKLFF,14,TRBV6-5,.,.,TRBJ1-4
TGTGCCAGCAGTTTAGTCCCGGGGGCGGGGACTGAAGCTTTCTTT,CASSLVPGAGTEAFF,15,TRBV12-3/TRBV12-4,.,.,TRBJ1-1
TGTGCCAGCAGCTTAAAGGGGGGACAGGGCTTCAGCTACGAGCAGTACTTC,CASSLKGGQGFSYEQYF,17,TRBV7-2,.,TRBD1,TRBJ2-7
TGTGCCAGCAGTGGCCCAGCTAATACCTACGAGCAGTACTTC,CASSGPANTYEQYF,14,TRBV6-2/TRBV6-3,few,.,TRBJ2-7
TGTGCCAGCAGCGTAGACGGGACAGGTGACAGCTACGAGCAGTACTTC,CASSVDGTGDSYEQYF,16,TRBV9,.,TRBD1,TRBJ2-7
TGTACCACCAGTGACTGGGCCCCGGGACAGGGAGTCAATGAGCAGTTCTTC,CTTSDWAPGQGVNEQFF,17,TRBV24-1,.,TRBD1,TRBJ2-1
TGTGCCACCTTGCAACTGAGGACAGGGTATTTAGGCTCTGGGGCCAACGTCCTGACTTTC,CATLQLRTGYLGSGANVLTF,20,TRBV13,.,TRBD1,TRBJ2-6
TGTGCCACCAGCCCGTCCGGGACTAGCGGGCTCACAGATACGCAGTATTTT,CATSPSGTSGLTDTQYF,17,TRBV24-1,once,TRBD2,TRBJ2-3
TGTGCCAGCAGTTTATCGCGTATGGCTAACTATGGCTACACCTTC,CASSLSRMANYGYTF,15,TRBV27,.,.,TRBJ1-2
TGCGCCAGCAGCCAGGGAGCTACGGACGGTAACACCGGGGAGCTGTTTTTT,CASSQGATDGNTGELFF,17,TRBV4-1,once,.,TRBJ2-2
TGCGCCAGCAGCCAACCCGGGGGACAGTCCTACGAGCAGTACTTC,CASSQPGGQSYEQYF,15,TRBV4-1,.,.,TRBJ2-7
TGTGCCAGCAGCATCGGGACCAACAATGAGCAGTTCTTC,CASSIGTNNEQFF,13,TRBV11-1,few,.,TRBJ2-1
TGTGCCAACAGCCAGGACAGGGTCGCAGATACGCAGTATTTT,CANSQDRVADTQYF,14,TRBV4-2,once,TRBD1,TRBJ2-3
TGTGCCAGCAGTACCAGGCAGCGCGGCGAGCAGTACTTC,CASSTRQRGEQYF,13,TRBV28,.,.,TRBJ2-7
TGTGCCAGCAGCGTAAGGCTAGCGGGGGTTACCACCGGGGAGCTGTTTTTT,CASSVRLAGVTTGELFF,17,TRBV9,.,TRBD2,TRBJ2-2
TGTGTCTGGAGCGCGACAGGAAAAGGATCCTACGAGCAGTACTTC,CVWSATGKGSYEQYF,15,TRBV30,.,.,TRBJ2-7
TGTGCCAGCTCACCATATCCGACAGGGGGAAACACTGAAGCTTTCTTT,CASSPYPTGGNTEAFF,16,TRBV18,.,TRBD1,TRBJ1-1